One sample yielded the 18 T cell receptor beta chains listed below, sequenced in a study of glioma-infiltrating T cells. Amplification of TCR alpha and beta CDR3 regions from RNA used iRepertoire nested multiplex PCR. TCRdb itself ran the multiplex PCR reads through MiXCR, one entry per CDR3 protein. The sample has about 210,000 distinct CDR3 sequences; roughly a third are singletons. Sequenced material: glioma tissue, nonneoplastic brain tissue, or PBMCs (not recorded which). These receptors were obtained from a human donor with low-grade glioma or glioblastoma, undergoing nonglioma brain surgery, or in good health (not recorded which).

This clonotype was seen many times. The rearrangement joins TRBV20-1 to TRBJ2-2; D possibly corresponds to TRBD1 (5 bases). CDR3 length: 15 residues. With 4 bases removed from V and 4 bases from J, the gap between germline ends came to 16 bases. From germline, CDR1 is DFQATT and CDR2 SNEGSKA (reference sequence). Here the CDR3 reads CSATGSVGATGELFF. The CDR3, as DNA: TGCAGTGCTACAGGGTCGGTTGGGGCCACCGGGGAGCTGTTTTTT.

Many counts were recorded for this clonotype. CDR3 amino acids: CASSHTSGRASGNIQYF. In DNA form, the CDR3 reads TGTGCCAGCAGTCACACTAGCGGGAGGGCCTCAGGAAACATTCAGTACTTC. The chain combines TRBV27 with TRBJ2-4; TRBD2 matches 13 bases. The V segment lost 5 bases and the J segment 6 bases; nucleotides outside the gene matches: 10. Germline V gene data show CDR1 as MNHEY and CDR2 as SMNVEV (reference sequence). There are 17 residues in the CDR3.

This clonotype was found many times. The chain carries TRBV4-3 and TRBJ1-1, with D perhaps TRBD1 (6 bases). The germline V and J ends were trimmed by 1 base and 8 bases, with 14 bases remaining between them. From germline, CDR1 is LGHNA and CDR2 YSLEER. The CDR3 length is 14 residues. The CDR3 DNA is TGCGCCAGCAGCCAAGGATCCAGAGACAGGGAAGCTTTCTTT. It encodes CASSQGSRDREAFF.

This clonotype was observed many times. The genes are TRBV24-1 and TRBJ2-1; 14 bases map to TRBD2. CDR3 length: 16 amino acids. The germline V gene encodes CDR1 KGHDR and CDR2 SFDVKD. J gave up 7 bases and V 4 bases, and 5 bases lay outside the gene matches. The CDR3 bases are TGTGCCACCAGTGACCATGGGACTAGCGGGAGTAATGAGCAGTTCTTC. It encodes CATSDHGTSGSNEQFF.

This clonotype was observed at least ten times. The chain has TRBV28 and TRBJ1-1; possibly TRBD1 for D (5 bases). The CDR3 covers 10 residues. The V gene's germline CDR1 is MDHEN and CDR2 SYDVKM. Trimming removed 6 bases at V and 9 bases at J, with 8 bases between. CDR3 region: CASSDRQAFF. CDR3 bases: TGTGCCAGCAGCGACAGACAAGCTTTCTTT.

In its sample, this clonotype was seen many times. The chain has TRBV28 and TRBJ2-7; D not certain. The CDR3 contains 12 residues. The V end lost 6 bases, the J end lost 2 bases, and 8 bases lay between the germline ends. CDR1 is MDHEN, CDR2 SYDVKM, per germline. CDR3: CASSLGTYEQYF. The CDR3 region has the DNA TGTGCCAGCAGCTTAGGTACCTACGAGCAGTACTTC.

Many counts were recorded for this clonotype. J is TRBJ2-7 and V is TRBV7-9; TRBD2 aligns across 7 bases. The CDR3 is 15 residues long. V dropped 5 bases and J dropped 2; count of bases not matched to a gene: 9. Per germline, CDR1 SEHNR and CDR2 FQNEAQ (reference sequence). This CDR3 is CASSQGSSGTYEQYF. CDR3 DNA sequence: TGTGCCAGCAGCCAGGGTTCTAGCGGTACCTACGAGCAGTACTTC.

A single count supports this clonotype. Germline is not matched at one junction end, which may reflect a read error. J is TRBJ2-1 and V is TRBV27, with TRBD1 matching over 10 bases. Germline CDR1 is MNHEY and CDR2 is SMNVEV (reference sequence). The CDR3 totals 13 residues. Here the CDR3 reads CARQTGGLDKQFF. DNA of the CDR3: TGTGCCCGTCAGACAGGGGGCTTGGATAAGCAGTTCTTT.

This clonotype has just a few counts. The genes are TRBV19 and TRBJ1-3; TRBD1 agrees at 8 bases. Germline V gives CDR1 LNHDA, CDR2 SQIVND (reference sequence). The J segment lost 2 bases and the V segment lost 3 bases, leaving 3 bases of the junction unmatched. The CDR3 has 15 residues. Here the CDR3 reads CASSIRQGPGNTIYF. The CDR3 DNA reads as TGTGCCAGTAGTATCCGACAGGGGCCTGGAAACACCATATATTTT.

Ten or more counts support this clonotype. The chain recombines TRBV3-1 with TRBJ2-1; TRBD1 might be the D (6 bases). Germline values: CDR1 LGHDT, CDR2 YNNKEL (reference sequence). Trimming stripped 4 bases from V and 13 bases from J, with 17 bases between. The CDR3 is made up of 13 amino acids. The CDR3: CASSRRTEKSQFF. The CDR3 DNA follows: TGTGCCAGCAGCCGTCGGACAGAGAAGAGTCAGTTCTTC.

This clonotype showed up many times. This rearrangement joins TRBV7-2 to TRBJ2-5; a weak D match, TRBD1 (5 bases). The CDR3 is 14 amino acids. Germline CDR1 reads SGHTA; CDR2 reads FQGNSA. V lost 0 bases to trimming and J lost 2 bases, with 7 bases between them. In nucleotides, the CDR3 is TGTGCCAGCAGCTTAGCGTCAGGGCAAGAGACCCAGTACTTC. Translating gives CASSLASGQETQYF.

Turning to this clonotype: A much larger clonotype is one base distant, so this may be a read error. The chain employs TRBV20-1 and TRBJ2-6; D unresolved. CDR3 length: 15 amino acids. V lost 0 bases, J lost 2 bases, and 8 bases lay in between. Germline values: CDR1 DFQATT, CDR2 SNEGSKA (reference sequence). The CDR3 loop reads CSARDPTPGANVLTF. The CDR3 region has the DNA TGCAGTGCTAGAGATCCTACCCCTGGGGCCAACGTCCTGACTTTC.

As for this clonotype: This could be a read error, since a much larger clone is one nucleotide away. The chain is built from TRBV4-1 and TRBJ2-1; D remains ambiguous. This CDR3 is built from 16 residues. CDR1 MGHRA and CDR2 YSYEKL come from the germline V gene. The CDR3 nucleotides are TGTGCCAGCAGCCAAGTCCAGGCGTGGTCCTACAATGAGCAGTTCTTC. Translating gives CASSQVQAWSYNEQFF.

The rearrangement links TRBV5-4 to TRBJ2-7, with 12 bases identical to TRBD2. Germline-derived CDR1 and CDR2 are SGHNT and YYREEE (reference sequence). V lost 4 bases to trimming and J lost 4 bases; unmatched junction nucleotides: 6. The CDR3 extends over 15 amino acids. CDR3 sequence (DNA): TGTGCCAGCAGCCCTATGACTAGCGGGAGATACGAGCAGTACTTC. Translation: CASSPMTSGRYEQYF.

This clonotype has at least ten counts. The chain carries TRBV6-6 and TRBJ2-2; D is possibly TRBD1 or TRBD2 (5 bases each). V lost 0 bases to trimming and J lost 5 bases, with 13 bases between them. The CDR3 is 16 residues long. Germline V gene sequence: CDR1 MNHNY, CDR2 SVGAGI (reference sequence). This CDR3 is CASSYSTGRRTGELFF. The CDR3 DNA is TGTGCCAGCAGTTACTCTACGGGACGACGAACCGGGGAGCTGTTTTTT.

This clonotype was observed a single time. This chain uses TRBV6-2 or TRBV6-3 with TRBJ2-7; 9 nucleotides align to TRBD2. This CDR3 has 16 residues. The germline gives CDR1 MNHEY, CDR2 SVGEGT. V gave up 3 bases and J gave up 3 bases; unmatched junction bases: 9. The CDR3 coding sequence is TGTGCCAGCAGTTATGTTGAGACTAGCGGAAACTACGAGCAGTACTTC. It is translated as CASSYVETSGNYEQYF.

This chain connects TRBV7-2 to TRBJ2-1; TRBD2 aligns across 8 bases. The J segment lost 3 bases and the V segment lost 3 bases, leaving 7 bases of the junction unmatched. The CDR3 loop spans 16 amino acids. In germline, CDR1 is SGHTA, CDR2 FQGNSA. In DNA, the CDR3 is TGTGCCAGCAGCTTTTCCGGGAGGGCCGACTACAATGAGCAGTTCTTC. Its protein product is CASSFSGRADYNEQFF.

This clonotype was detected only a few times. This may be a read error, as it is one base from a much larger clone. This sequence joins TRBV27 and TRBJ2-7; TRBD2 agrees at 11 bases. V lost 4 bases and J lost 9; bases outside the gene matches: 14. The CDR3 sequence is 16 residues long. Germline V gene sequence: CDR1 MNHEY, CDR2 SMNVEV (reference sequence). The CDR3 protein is CASSSFLAGGKKGQYF. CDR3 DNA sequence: TGTGCCAGCAGTTCGTTCCTAGCGGGAGGTAAGAAGGGGCAGTACTTC.